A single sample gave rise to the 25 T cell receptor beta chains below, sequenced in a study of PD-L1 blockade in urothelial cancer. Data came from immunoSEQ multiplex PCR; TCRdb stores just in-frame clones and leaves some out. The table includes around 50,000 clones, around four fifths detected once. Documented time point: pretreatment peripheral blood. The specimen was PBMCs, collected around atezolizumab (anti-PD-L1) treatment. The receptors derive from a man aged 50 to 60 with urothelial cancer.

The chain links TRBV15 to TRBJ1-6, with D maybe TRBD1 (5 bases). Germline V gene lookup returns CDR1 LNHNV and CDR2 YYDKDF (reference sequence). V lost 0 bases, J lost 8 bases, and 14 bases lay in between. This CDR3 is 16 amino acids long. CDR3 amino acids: CATSRDRQGLDSPLHF. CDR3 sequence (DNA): TGTGCCACCAGCAGAGATCGGCAGGGTTTGGATTCACCCCTCCACTTT.

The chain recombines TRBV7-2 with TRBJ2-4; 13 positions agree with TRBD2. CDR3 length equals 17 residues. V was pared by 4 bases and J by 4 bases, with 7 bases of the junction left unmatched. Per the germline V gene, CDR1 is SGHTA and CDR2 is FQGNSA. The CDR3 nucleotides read TGTGCCAGCAGCTCCGGACTAGCGGGAGTCGGTAAAAACATTCAGTACTTC. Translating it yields CASSSGLAGVGKNIQYF.

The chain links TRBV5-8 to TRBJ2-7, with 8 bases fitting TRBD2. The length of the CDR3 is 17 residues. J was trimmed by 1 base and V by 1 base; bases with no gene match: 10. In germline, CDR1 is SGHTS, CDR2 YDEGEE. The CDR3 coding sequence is TGTGCCAGCAGCTTGAGGCAAGGTAGCGGGACATCCTACGAGCAGTACTTC. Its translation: CASSLRQGSGTSYEQYF. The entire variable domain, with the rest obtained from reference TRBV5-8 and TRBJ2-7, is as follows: EAGVTQSPTHLIKTRGQQATLRCSPISGHTSVYWYQQALGLGLQFLLWYDEGEERNRGNFPPRFSGRQFPNYSSELNVNALELEDSALYLCASSLRQGSGTSYEQYFGPGTRLTVT.

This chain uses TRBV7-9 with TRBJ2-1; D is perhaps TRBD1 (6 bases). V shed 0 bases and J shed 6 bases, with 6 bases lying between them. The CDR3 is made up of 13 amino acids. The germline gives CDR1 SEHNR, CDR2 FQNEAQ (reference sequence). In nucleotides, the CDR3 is TGTGCCAGCAGCTTAGCAGGGGGCAATGAGCAGTTCTTC. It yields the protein CASSLAGGNEQFF.

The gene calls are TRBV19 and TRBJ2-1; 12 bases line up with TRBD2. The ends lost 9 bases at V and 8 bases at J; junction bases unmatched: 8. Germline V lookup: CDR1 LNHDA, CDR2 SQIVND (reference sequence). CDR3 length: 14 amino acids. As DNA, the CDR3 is TGTGCCAGCAGACGGACTAGCGGGATCCATGAGCAGTTCTTC. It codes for CASRRTSGIHEQFF.

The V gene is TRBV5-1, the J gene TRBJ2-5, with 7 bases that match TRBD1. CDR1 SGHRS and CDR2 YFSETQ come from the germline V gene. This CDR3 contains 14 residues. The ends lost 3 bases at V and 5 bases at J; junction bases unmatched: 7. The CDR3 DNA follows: TGCGCCAGCAGCTCGCGACAGGGCGTGGAGACCCAGTACTTC. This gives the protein CASSSRQGVETQYF. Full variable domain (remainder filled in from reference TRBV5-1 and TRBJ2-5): KAGVTQTPRYLIKTRGQQVTLSCSPISGHRSVSWYQQTPGQGLQFLFEYFSETQRNKGNFPGRFSGRQFSNSRSEMNVSTLELGDSALYLCASSSRQGVETQYFGPGTRLLVL.

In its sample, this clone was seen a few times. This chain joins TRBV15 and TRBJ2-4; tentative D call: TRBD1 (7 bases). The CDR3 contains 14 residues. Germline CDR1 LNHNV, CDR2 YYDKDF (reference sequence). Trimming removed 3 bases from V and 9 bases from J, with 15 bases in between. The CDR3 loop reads CATSSGQGGGIQYF. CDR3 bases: TGTGCCACCAGCAGCGGCCAGGGGGGAGGCATTCAGTACTTC. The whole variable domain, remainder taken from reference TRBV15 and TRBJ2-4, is DAMVIQNPRYQVTQFGKPVTLSCSQTLNHNVMYWYQQKSSQAPKLLFHYYDKDFNNEADTPDNFQSRRPNTSFCFLDIRSPGLGDTAMYLCATSSGQGGGIQYFGAGTRLSVL.

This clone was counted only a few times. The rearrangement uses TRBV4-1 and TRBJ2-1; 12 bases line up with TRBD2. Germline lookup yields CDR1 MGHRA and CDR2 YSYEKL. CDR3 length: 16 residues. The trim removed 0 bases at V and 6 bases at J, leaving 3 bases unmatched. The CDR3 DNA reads TGCGCCAGCAGCCAAGAGACTAGCGGGAGTCGCAATGAGCAGTTCTTC. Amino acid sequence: CASSQETSGSRNEQFF.

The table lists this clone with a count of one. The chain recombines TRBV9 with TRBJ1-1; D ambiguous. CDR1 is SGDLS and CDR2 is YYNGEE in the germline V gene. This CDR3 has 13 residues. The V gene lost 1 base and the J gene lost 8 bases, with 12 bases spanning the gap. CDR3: CASSVRAGGEAFF. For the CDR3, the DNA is TGTGCCAGCAGCGTAAGGGCAGGCGGGGAAGCTTTCTTT.

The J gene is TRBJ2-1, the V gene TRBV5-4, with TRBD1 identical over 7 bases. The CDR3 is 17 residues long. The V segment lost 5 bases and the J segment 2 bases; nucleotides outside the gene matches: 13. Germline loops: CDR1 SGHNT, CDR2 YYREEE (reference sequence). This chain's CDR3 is CASSKRRGQVAYNEQFF. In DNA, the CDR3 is TGTGCCAGCAGTAAAAGAAGGGGGCAGGTTGCCTACAATGAGCAGTTCTTC.

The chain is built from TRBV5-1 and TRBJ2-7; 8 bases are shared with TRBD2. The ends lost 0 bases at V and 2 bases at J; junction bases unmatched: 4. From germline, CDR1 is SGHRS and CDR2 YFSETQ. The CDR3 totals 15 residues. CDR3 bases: TGCGCCAGCAGCTTGGAATCGGGAGGGCCCTACGAGCAGTACTTC. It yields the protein CASSLESGGPYEQYF.

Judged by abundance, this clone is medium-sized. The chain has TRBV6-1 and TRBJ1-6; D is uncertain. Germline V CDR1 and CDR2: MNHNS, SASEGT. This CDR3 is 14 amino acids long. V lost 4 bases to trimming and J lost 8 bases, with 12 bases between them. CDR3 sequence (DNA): TGTGCCAGCAGTGGCGGACTAGTCTATTCACCCCTCCACTTT. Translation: CASSGGLVYSPLHF.

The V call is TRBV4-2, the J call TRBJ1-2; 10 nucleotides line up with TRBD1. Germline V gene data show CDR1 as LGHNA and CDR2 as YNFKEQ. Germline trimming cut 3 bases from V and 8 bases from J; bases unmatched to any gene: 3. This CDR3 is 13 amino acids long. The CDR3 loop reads CASSQTGGGGYTF. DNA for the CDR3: TGTGCCAGCAGCCAGACAGGGGGCGGGGGCTACACCTTC.

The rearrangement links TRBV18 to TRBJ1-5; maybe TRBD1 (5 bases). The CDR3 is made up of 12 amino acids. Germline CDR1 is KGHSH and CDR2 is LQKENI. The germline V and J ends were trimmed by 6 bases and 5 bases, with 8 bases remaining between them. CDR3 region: CASSDSHQPQHF. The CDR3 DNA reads TGTGCCAGCTCCGACAGTCATCAGCCCCAGCATTTT.

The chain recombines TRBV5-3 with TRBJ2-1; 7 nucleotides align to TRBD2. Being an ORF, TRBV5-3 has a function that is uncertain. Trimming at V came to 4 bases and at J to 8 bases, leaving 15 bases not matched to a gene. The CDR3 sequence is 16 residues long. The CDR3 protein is CARSAGAGGMGDEQFF. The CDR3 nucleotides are TGTGCCAGAAGCGCTGGAGCCGGGGGGATGGGTGATGAGCAGTTCTTC.

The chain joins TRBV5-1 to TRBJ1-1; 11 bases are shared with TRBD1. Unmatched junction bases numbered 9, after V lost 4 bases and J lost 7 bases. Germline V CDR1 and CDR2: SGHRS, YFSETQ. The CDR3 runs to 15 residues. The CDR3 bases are TGCGCCAGCAGCGGACAGGGGGCGCGTAGAGGTGAAGCTTTCTTT. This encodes CASSGQGARRGEAFF.

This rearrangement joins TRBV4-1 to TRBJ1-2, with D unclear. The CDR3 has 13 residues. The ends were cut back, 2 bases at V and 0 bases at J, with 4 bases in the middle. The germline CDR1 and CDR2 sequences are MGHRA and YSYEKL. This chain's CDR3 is CASSQPANYGYTF. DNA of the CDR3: TGCGCCAGCAGCCAACCAGCTAACTATGGCTACACCTTC.

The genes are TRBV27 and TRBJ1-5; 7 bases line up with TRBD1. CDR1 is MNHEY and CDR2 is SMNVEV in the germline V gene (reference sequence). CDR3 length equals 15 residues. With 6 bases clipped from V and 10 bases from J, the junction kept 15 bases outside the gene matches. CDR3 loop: CASRLTGLYRGPQHF. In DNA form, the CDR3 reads TGTGCCAGCAGACTGACAGGGCTATACAGGGGTCCCCAGCATTTT.

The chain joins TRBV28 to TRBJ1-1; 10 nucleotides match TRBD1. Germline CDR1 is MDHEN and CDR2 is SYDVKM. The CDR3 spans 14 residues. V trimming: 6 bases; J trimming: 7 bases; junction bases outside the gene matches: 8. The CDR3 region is CASSRQGARDEAFF. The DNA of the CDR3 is TGTGCCAGCAGCCGACAGGGGGCGCGGGATGAAGCTTTCTTT.

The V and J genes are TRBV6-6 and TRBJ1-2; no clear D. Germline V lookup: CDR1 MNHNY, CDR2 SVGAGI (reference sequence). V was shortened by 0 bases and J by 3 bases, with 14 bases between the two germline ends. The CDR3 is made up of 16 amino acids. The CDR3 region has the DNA TGTGCCAGCAGTTACTCGAGTGAGCGGAGACACTATGGCTACACCTTC. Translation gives CASSYSSERRHYGYTF.

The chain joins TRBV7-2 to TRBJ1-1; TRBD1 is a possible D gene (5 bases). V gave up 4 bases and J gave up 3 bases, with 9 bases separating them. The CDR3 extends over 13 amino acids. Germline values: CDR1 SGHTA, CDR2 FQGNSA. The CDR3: CASSWGVDTEAFF. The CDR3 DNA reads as TGTGCCAGCAGCTGGGGGGTGGACACTGAAGCTTTCTTT.

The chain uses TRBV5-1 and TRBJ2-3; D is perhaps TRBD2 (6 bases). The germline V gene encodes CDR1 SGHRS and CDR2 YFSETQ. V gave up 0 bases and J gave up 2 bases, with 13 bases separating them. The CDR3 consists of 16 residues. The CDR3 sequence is CASSLGLATATDTQYF. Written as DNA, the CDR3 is TGCGCCAGCAGCTTGGGGCTAGCGACGGCCACAGATACGCAGTATTTT. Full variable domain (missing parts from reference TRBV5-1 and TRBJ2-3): KAGVTQTPRYLIKTRGQQVTLSCSPISGHRSVSWYQQTPGQGLQFLFEYFSETQRNKGNFPGRFSGRQFSNSRSEMNVSTLELGDSALYLCASSLGLATATDTQYFGPGTRLTVL.

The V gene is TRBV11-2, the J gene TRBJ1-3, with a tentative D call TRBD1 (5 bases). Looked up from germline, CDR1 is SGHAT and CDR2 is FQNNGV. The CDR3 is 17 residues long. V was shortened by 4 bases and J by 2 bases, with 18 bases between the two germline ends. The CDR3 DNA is TGTGCCAGCAGCTCCAGTACCGACAGATTAGCTGGAAACACCATATATTTT. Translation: CASSSSTDRLAGNTIYF.

CDR3 sequence: CASSVDPLAGGRETQYF. CDR3 in DNA: TGTGCCAGCAGCGTCGACCCACTAGCGGGAGGGCGAGAGACCCAGTACTTC. This chain joins TRBV9 and TRBJ2-5; 13 bases line up with TRBD2. Germline assignment: CDR1 SGDLS and CDR2 YYNGEE. V lost 2 bases and J lost 4; bases outside the gene matches: 8. The CDR3 totals 17 residues.

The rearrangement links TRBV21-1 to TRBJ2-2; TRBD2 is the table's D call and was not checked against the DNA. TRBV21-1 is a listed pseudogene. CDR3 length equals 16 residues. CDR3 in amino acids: CASSKTGTGDTGELFF. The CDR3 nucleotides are TGTGCCAGCAGCAAAACTGGGACGGGGGACACCGGGGAGCTGTTTTTT.